Listed below are T cell receptor beta chains from one sample, sequenced in a study of blood T cell repertoires in COVID-19. This table comes from immunoSEQ multiplex PCR, and its TCRdb copy is limited to in-frame clones, with some not included. Counted here are about 180,000 clones, roughly 87% occurring once; the ten biggest clones make up roughly 9.1%. Sequencing used peripheral blood. These receptors all stem from an older woman with acute or convalescent COVID-19. CDR3s include the opening cysteine and the closing phenylalanine or tryptophan. Each record gives: clone size, D gene, J gene, V gene, CDR3 protein, CDR3 DNA. A D gene is named only where the DNA matches it firmly. Only some rows state a clone size, as once, few, many or a class for expanded clones.

abundance: .; d_gene: .; j_gene: TRBJ2-2; v_gene: TRBV7-3; CDR3aa: CASSRGLRNTGELFF; CDR3nt: TGTGCCAGCAGCCGGGGACTTAGAAACACCGGGGAGCTGTTTTTT
abundance: .; d_gene: .; j_gene: TRBJ2-7; v_gene: TRBV19; CDR3aa: CASSPSDSTSYEQYF; CDR3nt: TGTGCCAGTAGTCCCTCGGACAGTACCTCCTACGAGCAGTACTTC
abundance: .; d_gene: TRBD2; j_gene: TRBJ2-6; v_gene: TRBV4-3; CDR3aa: CASSQDGGAGANVLTF; CDR3nt: TGCGCCAGCAGCCAAGATGGGGGGGCTGGGGCCAACGTCCTGACTTTC
abundance: .; d_gene: .; j_gene: TRBJ2-5; v_gene: TRBV19; CDR3aa: CASSGYGEETQYF; CDR3nt: TGTGCCAGTAGTGGCTACGGGGAAGAGACCCAGTACTTC
abundance: few; d_gene: .; j_gene: TRBJ2-5; v_gene: TRBV5-1; CDR3aa: CASSSDDTRETQYF; CDR3nt: TGCGCCAGCAGCTCAGACGACACGCGCGAGACCCAGTACTTC
abundance: .; d_gene: .; j_gene: TRBJ1-2; v_gene: TRBV6-1; CDR3aa: CASSERVVHYGYTF; CDR3nt: TGTGCCAGCAGTGAACGGGTGGTGCACTATGGCTACACCTTC
abundance: .; d_gene: TRBD1; j_gene: TRBJ2-2; v_gene: TRBV2; CDR3aa: CASRPPGQGTGELFF; CDR3nt: TGTGCCAGCAGACCCCCGGGACAGGGCACCGGGGAGCTGTTTTTT
abundance: .; d_gene: .; j_gene: TRBJ1-1; v_gene: TRBV6-2/TRBV6-3; CDR3aa: CASSYSRDKPEAFF; CDR3nt: TGTGCCAGCAGTTACTCACGGGATAAACCTGAAGCTTTCTTT
abundance: .; d_gene: TRBD1; j_gene: TRBJ2-2; v_gene: TRBV4-3; CDR3aa: CASSQDWAIRDRVTGELFF; CDR3nt: TGCGCCAGCAGCCAAGATTGGGCGATCCGGGACAGGGTCACCGGGGAGCTGTTTTTT
abundance: .; d_gene: .; j_gene: TRBJ1-6; v_gene: TRBV28; CDR3aa: CASRPGDNSPLHF; CDR3nt: TGTGCCAGCAGGCCCGGGGATAATTCACCCCTCCACTTT
abundance: .; d_gene: .; j_gene: TRBJ1-1; v_gene: TRBV19; CDR3aa: CASSISGDNTEAFF; CDR3nt: TGTGCCAGTAGTATATCAGGGGACAACACTGAAGCTTTCTTT
abundance: once; d_gene: .; j_gene: TRBJ1-6; v_gene: TRBV6-5; CDR3aa: CASSTLDRKNSPLHF; CDR3nt: TGTGCCAGCAGTACACTCGACAGAAAAAATTCACCCCTCCACTTT
abundance: once; d_gene: .; j_gene: TRBJ1-2; v_gene: TRBV30; CDR3aa: CVWEMGGNYGYTF; CDR3nt: TGTGTGTGGGAGATGGGGGGGAACTATGGCTACACCTTC
abundance: .; d_gene: TRBD1; j_gene: TRBJ1-6; v_gene: TRBV10-3; CDR3aa: CATKGQDYSPLHF; CDR3nt: TGTGCCACCAAGGGACAGGACTATTCACCCCTCCACTTT
abundance: .; d_gene: .; j_gene: TRBJ2-2; v_gene: TRBV7-2; CDR3aa: CASSTSDGTGELFF; CDR3nt: TGTGCCAGCAGCACCTCTGACGGGACCGGGGAGCTGTTTTTT
abundance: .; d_gene: TRBD1; j_gene: TRBJ1-2; v_gene: TRBV9; CDR3aa: CASSVDRTGASYGYTF; CDR3nt: TGTGCCAGCAGCGTAGATCGGACAGGGGCATCCTATGGCTACACCTTC
abundance: .; d_gene: .; j_gene: TRBJ2-1; v_gene: TRBV9; CDR3aa: CASSVRETRNEQFF; CDR3nt: TGTGCCAGCAGCGTTCGAGAGACTAGGAATGAGCAGTTCTTC
abundance: .; d_gene: .; j_gene: TRBJ1-1; v_gene: TRBV4-3; CDR3aa: CASSQDVRGEAFF; CDR3nt: TGCGCCAGCAGCCAAGATGTACGGGGTGAAGCTTTCTTT
abundance: .; d_gene: .; j_gene: TRBJ1-5; v_gene: TRBV19; CDR3aa: CASSISDSQPQHF; CDR3nt: TGTGCCAGTAGTATCTCGGACAGTCAGCCCCAGCATTTT
abundance: .; d_gene: .; j_gene: TRBJ1-5; v_gene: TRBV21-1; CDR3aa: CASSKGPGKLQPQHF; CDR3nt: TGTGCCAGCAGCAAAGGTCCAGGGAAGCTTCAGCCCCAGCATTTT
abundance: .; d_gene: .; j_gene: TRBJ2-7; v_gene: TRBV19; CDR3aa: CASRLQGAYEQYF; CDR3nt: TGTGCCAGTAGGTTACAAGGAGCCTACGAGCAGTACTTC
abundance: .; d_gene: .; j_gene: TRBJ2-7; v_gene: TRBV27; CDR3aa: CASSPLGSYEQYF; CDR3nt: TGTGCCAGCAGTCCACTAGGCTCCTACGAGCAGTACTTC
abundance: .; d_gene: TRBD1; j_gene: TRBJ2-7; v_gene: TRBV7-2; CDR3aa: CASSLVVGQNYEQYF; CDR3nt: TGTGCCAGCAGCTTAGTGGTGGGACAGAACTACGAGCAGTACTTC
abundance: .; d_gene: TRBD1; j_gene: TRBJ1-2; v_gene: TRBV6-5; CDR3aa: CASSNRGQANYGYTF; CDR3nt: TGTGCCAGCAGTAACAGGGGACAGGCTAACTATGGCTACACCTTC
abundance: few; d_gene: .; j_gene: TRBJ1-4; v_gene: TRBV7-9; CDR3aa: CASSYGTLNNEKLFF; CDR3nt: TGTGCCAGCAGCTATGGGACACTCAATAATGAAAAACTGTTTTTT
abundance: .; d_gene: TRBD2; j_gene: TRBJ2-3; v_gene: TRBV27; CDR3aa: CASSLPSGRASSTDTQYF; CDR3nt: TGTGCCAGCAGTTTACCTAGCGGGAGGGCCAGCAGCACAGATACGCAGTATTTT
abundance: .; d_gene: TRBD1; j_gene: TRBJ2-2; v_gene: TRBV5-1; CDR3aa: CASSLTQTGGPGELFF; CDR3nt: TGCGCCAGCAGCTTGACGCAGACAGGGGGGCCCGGGGAGCTGTTTTTT
abundance: .; d_gene: .; j_gene: TRBJ1-2; v_gene: TRBV7-3; CDR3aa: CASSLFAGPYGYTF; CDR3nt: TGTGCCAGCAGCTTATTTGCAGGGCCCTATGGCTACACCTTC
abundance: once; d_gene: .; j_gene: TRBJ1-6; v_gene: TRBV23-1; CDR3aa: CASTPTVLYSPLHF; CDR3nt: TGCGCCAGCACCCCGACAGTTTTGTATTCACCCCTCCACTTT